The sequence of this TCR beta chain was determined in a study of T cells in localized non-small cell lung cancer. Whole-study results and caveats: Maximal T cell clonality occurred in uninvolved adjacent lung, with tumor ranking below it.

Using immunoSEQ multiplex PCR, the repertoire was profiled, and TCRdb retains in-frame clones only, with some absent. The sample carries more than 1,000 clones, around 24% recorded once. Nonneoplastic adjacent lung devoid of atypia was obtained no less than 2 cm from the tumor margin. This CDR3 is built from 15 residues. V dropped 5 bases and J dropped 1; count of bases not matched to a gene: 6. Germline V gene data show CDR1 as MNHGY and CDR2 as SAAAGT. This clone was seen a few times. Antigen unknown. The receptor was isolated from a male donor at least 60 years old with stage II lung adenocarcinoma. This material consisted of normal lung tissue next to the tumor, taken before any cancer treatment. The V and J genes are TRBV6-8 and TRBJ1-1; 8 bases agree with TRBD1. CDR3 in amino acids: CASSDFTGGNTEAFF. CDR3 DNA sequence: TGTGCCAGCAGTGATTTTACAGGGGGGAACACTGAAGCTTTCTTT.